This is a list of T cell receptor beta chains from one sample in a study of blood T cell repertoires in COVID-19. Measured with immunoSEQ multiplex PCR; TCRdb has only the in-frame clones, and not every one. This sample has about 350,000 clones, with about 90% found just once. The specimen was PBMCs or T cells enriched from blood (not recorded which). These receptors came from a woman aged 25 to 39 who had recovered from COVID-19. The CDR3 runs from the conserved cysteine through the conserved F or W. The D gene is left open where the match is weak. Only part of the rows carry a size: once, few, many, or a class if the clone is expanded.

clone_size,v_call,d_call,j_call,cdr3_aa,cdr3_nt
-,TRBV9,TRBD2,TRBJ2-1,CASSPPTQLAGGYNEQFF,TGTGCCAGCAGCCCACCAACCCAACTAGCGGGGGGATACAATGAGCAGTTCTTC
-,TRBV12-3/TRBV12-4,TRBD1,TRBJ1-4,CASRSGGREKLFF,TGTGCCAGCAGATCAGGGGGGCGTGAAAAACTGTTTTTT
-,TRBV7-9,TRBD1,TRBJ1-4,CASSTGGNEKLFF,TGTGCCAGCAGCACAGGGGGAAATGAAAAACTGTTTTTT
-,TRBV7-6,-,TRBJ2-5,CASSLNPAGAGETQYF,TGTGCCAGCAGCTTAAACCCGGCGGGGGCAGGCGAGACCCAGTACTTC
-,TRBV7-9,-,TRBJ1-2,CASSLYVGGSYGYTF,TGTGCCAGCAGCTTGTACGTTGGAGGGTCCTATGGCTACACCTTC
-,TRBV28,-,TRBJ1-2,CASGSVTQLDYGYTF,TGTGCCAGCGGGTCCGTCACCCAACTAGACTATGGCTACACCTTC
-,TRBV7-2,TRBD1,TRBJ1-5,CASSSGQGPNQPQHF,TGTGCCAGCAGCTCGGGACAGGGGCCCAATCAGCCCCAGCATTTT
few,TRBV7-9,-,TRBJ2-4,CASSSHRDKNIQYF,TGTGCCAGCAGCTCCCACCGGGACAAAAACATTCAGTACTTC
-,TRBV5-1,-,TRBJ2-1,CASSLSGINEQFF,TGCGCCAGCAGCTTGTCAGGGATCAATGAGCAGTTCTTC
-,TRBV6-6,TRBD1,TRBJ2-3,CASRADRASRDTQYF,TGTGCCAGCAGGGCAGACAGGGCTTCGAGAGATACGCAGTATTTT
-,TRBV28,-,TRBJ1-5,CASLHRASNQPQHF,TGTGCCAGCCTTCACAGGGCTAGCAATCAGCCCCAGCATTTT
-,TRBV21-1,-,TRBJ1-3,CANSRDSNGNTIYF,TGTGCCAATAGTCGCGACAGCAATGGAAACACCATATATTTT
-,TRBV4-3,TRBD2,TRBJ2-1,CASSQGLGGGYNEQFF,TGCGCCAGCAGCCAAGGGTTGGGCGGGGGGTACAATGAGCAGTTCTTC
-,TRBV28,TRBD2,TRBJ2-1,CASSSGLAGGSYNEQFF,TGTGCCAGCAGTTCGGGACTAGCGGGGGGGTCCTACAATGAGCAGTTCTTC
few,TRBV7-2,TRBD2,TRBJ2-3,CASSPIGGAPDTQYF,TGTGCCAGCAGCCCAATCGGGGGGGCCCCAGATACGCAGTATTTT
once,TRBV5-6,TRBD1,TRBJ2-7,CASSETGVYEQYF,TGTGCCAGCAGCGAGACAGGGGTCTACGAGCAGTACTTC
-,TRBV9,TRBD1,TRBJ1-3,CASSPLGQGANTIYF,TGTGCCAGCAGCCCCCTGGGACAGGGGGCAAACACCATATATTTT
few,TRBV4-1,-,TRBJ1-5,CASSQVRTVNQPQHF,TGCGCCAGCAGCCAAGTGCGTACGGTCAATCAGCCCCAGCATTTT
-,TRBV11-3,TRBD2,TRBJ2-1,CASSLGSGEGLEQFF,TGTGCCAGCAGCTTAGGTAGCGGGGAAGGTCTTGAGCAGTTCTTC
-,TRBV3-1/TRBV3-2,TRBD1,TRBJ2-7,CASSQPSRDRLYEQYF,TGTGCCAGCAGCCAACCCTCCCGGGACAGGCTTTACGAGCAGTACTTC
-,TRBV13,-,TRBJ1-2,CASSLVWGVDGYTF,TGTGCCAGCAGCTTAGTTTGGGGAGTCGATGGCTACACCTTC